Presented here are 26 T cell receptor beta chains from one specimen sequenced in a study of tissue T cells after allogeneic stem cell transplantation. Profiling relied on immunoSEQ multiplex PCR, and the TCRdb table lists in-frame clones only, not all of them. The sample holds 5,600 or so clones, roughly 30% seen once. As to time point: mouse harvest day 14 after allogeneic transplant. Tail vein injection delivered 10^7 T-cell-depleted bone marrow cells and 10^6 splenic CD5+ T cells. Sequencing was carried out using skin. These receptors originate from a female BALB/c mouse given C57BL/6 T cells with graft-versus-host disease after an allogeneic hematopoietic cell transplant.

Within the sample, this clone is medium-sized. Mouse gene names apply. The CDR3 end lies 1 residue beyond the end of the read and is filled in from the germline J gene. The same CDR3 arises from other DNA sequences in this sample as well. This chain links TRBV26 with TRBJ1-3; 11 nucleotides line up with TRBD1. V dropped 6 bases and J dropped 2; count of bases not matched to a gene: 3. Germline loops: CDR1 KGHPV, CDR2 FQNQEV (reference sequence). CDR3 length equals 15 residues. The CDR3 loop is CASSLDRGPGNTLYF. Partial CDR3 DNA: TGTGCCAGCAGCCTGGACAGGGGGCCTGGAAATACGCTCTAT.

This clone was observed a few times. Gene names denote mouse genes. The sequenced CDR3 bases are TGCTCCAGCAGACCCAAGACAGGGATTAACACCTTGTAC. Its translation is CSSRPKTGINTLY. The full CDR3 is CSSRPKTGINTLYF. The chain links TRBV23 to TRBJ2-4; TRBD1 is taken as the D call from the table, unchecked against the DNA. Coverage ceases 1 residue before the CDR3 finishes, and the germline J gene fills in the end. This CDR3 region has 14 residues. Germline V gives CDR1 KGHTA, CDR2 FQNQQP.

As for this clone: The genes and germline here are from mouse. The CDR3 end lies 1 residue beyond the end of the read and is filled in from the germline J gene. The chain uses TRBV13-3 and TRBJ2-5, with 8 bases fitting TRBD2. The CDR3 is 15 residues long. Germline CDR1 and CDR2: NNHDY and SYVADS. The J segment lost 6 bases and the V segment lost 0 bases, leaving 6 bases of the junction unmatched. CDR3 sequence reads: CASSDASGGWDTQYF. The DNA read from the CDR3 is TGTGCCAGCAGTGATGCATCTGGGGGGTGGGACACCCAGTAC.

Remarks on this clone: The gene symbols are mouse symbols. The read is 1 residue too short to cover the CDR3 end, so that end is filled in from the germline J gene. The rearrangement joins TRBV26 to TRBJ2-3; 8 positions match TRBD1. V lost 6 bases, J lost 4 bases, and 3 bases stayed unmatched. Germline CDR1 KGHPV, CDR2 FQNQEV (reference sequence). The CDR3 is 13 residues long. CDR3 bases read: TGTGCCAGCAGCCGGACAGGGCCAGAAACGCTGTAT. Translation: CASSRTGPETLY. The whole CDR3 sequence reads CASSRTGPETLYF.

A few counts support this clone. Germline and genes here are mouse. Incomplete CDR3 DNA: TGTGCCAGCAGTTCACAGGGGCCTCCAAACTCCGACTACACC. Its protein product is CASSSQGPPNSDYT. The complete CDR3 protein is CASSSQGPPNSDYTF. The chain combines TRBV15 with TRBJ1-2; 7 bases line up with TRBD1. The read ends 1 residue before the CDR3 terminus; that terminus is restored from the germline J gene. The CDR3 spans 15 residues. Germline assignment: CDR1 SGHND and CDR2 FRSKSL. The V segment lost 4 bases and the J segment 0 bases; nucleotides outside the gene matches: 5.

Points on this clone: Genes and germline are mouse. The read finishes 1 residue shy of the CDR3 end, and the germline J gene is used to complete it. V and J are TRBV1 and TRBJ1-1, with 12 bases lining up with TRBD1. This CDR3 has 15 amino acids. The germline V gene encodes CDR1 NSQYPW and CDR2 LRSPGD (reference sequence). V lost 3 bases, J lost 4 bases, and 3 bases stayed unmatched. The sequenced CDR3 bases are TGCACCTGCAGTGCCCGGGACAGGGGGCCCACAGAAGTCTTC. Translating gives CTCSARDRGPTEVF. The full CDR3 protein reads CTCSARDRGPTEVFF. Full variable domain (rest looked up from reference TRBV1 and TRBJ1-1): VTLLEQNPRWRLVPRGQAVNLRCILKNSQYPWMSWYQQDLQKQLQWLFTLRSPGDKEVKSLPGADYLATRVTDTELRLQVANMSQGRTLYCTCSARDRGPTEVFFGKGTRLTVV.

With regard to this clone: Gene names and germline match the mouse. The read terminates 1 residue ahead of where the CDR3 ends, so the germline J gene completes it. The genes are TRBV26 and TRBJ1-2; D is unclear. Germline assignment: CDR1 KGHPV and CDR2 FQNQEV (reference sequence). The length of the CDR3 is 14 residues. V lost 4 bases, J lost 0 bases, and 9 bases lay in between. Incomplete CDR3 DNA: TGTGCCAGCAGTCAAGGGTCCGCAAACTCCGACTACACC. This translates into CASSQGSANSDYT. The entire CDR3 reads CASSQGSANSDYTF. Looking up the rest from reference TRBV26 and TRBJ1-2 gives the full variable domain: NSKVIQTPRYLVKGQGQKAKMRCIPEKGHPVVFWYQQNKNNEFKFLINFQNQEVLQQIDMTEKRFSAECPSNSPCSLEIQSSEAGDSALYLCASSQGSANSDYTFGSGTRLLVI.

Notes on this clone: The gene symbols are mouse symbols. The observed sequence ends 1 residue before the CDR3 terminus, with the missing tail filled in from the germline J gene. The rearrangement uses TRBV31 and TRBJ1-6; 7 positions agree with TRBD1. TRBJ1-6 is an open reading frame, and its role is uncertain. V trimming: 4 bases; J trimming: 3 bases; junction bases outside the gene matches: 3. Germline loops: CDR1 GKSSPN, CDR2 SITVG. The CDR3 sequence is 14 residues long. The chain's CDR3 is CAWTTGVYNSPLYF. Incomplete CDR3 DNA: TGTGCCTGGACCACAGGGGTCTATAATTCGCCCCTCTAC.

This clone came up a few times. The genes are named according to mouse. Sequencing ends 1 residue short of the CDR3 end; the germline J gene provides the rest. This chain links TRBV17 with TRBJ2-1; D may be TRBD2 (6 bases). The CDR3 sequence is 12 residues long. Per the germline V gene, CDR1 is MNHDT and CDR2 is YYDKIL. Trimming cost V 7 bases and J 7 bases, with 11 bases left between them. The CDR3 bases that were read are TGTGCTAGCACGGGACTTGGAGCTGAGCAGTTC. Translating gives CASTGLGAEQF. The whole CDR3 sequence reads CASTGLGAEQFF.

This clone turned up a few times. Gene names and germline refer to mouse. Sequencing ends 1 residue short of the CDR3 end; the germline J gene provides the rest. The chain joins TRBV23 to TRBJ1-6; the table names TRBD1, a call not compared with the DNA. TRBJ1-6 falls under the ORF class, with uncertain function. The V gene's germline CDR1 is KGHTA and CDR2 FQNQQP. The CDR3 has 15 amino acids. The CDR3 here is CSSSPTDSYNSPLYF. The CDR3 bases that were read are TGCTCCAGCAGTCCGACAGATTCCTATAATTCGCCCCTCTAC.

As regards this clone: These gene names are mouse names. The CDR3 is cut off 1 residue early in the read; its end comes from the germline J gene. J is TRBJ2-7 and V is TRBV13-1, with TRBD1 matching 7 bases. The CDR3 is made up of 14 amino acids. J gave up 4 bases and V 0 bases, and 4 bases lay outside the gene matches. The germline gives CDR1 NSHNY, CDR2 SYGAGN. CDR3 residues: CASSDGQGGYEQYF. Partial CDR3 DNA: TGTGCCAGCAGTGATGGACAGGGAGGGTATGAACAGTAC.

As regards this clone: Each gene name is a mouse one. The CDR3 goes on 1 residue after the read ends, and that part is filled in from the germline J gene. J is TRBJ1-1 and V is TRBV26; 7 bases are a match to TRBD1. J was trimmed by 1 base and V by 6 bases; bases with no gene match: 5. Germline V gene lookup returns CDR1 KGHPV and CDR2 FQNQEV (reference sequence). This CDR3 is built from 14 residues. The CDR3 spells CASSGQEKNTEVFF. CDR3 DNA, as far as it was read: TGTGCCAGCAGCGGACAGGAAAAAAACACAGAAGTCTTC.

Regarding this clone: Here the gene names and germline are mouse. The read terminates 1 residue ahead of where the CDR3 ends, so the germline J gene completes it. The V gene is TRBV15, the J gene TRBJ2-5; 7 bases map to TRBD1. The CDR3 contains 14 residues. The germline CDR1 and CDR2 sequences are SGHND and FRSKSL. V lost 3 bases, J lost 11 bases, and 11 bases stayed unmatched. The sequenced part of the CDR3 DNA is TGTGCCAGCAGTTTCAACCGGGACAGCAGACACCAGTAC. Translated: CASSFNRDSRHQY. The complete CDR3 reads CASSFNRDSRHQYF.

This clone qualifies as large. Genes and germline are mouse. CDR3 protein: CASSDGGGEYEQYF. CDR3 DNA (partial): TGTGCCAGCAGTGATGGGGGGGGCGAGTATGAACAGTAC. The J gene is TRBJ2-7, the V gene TRBV13-1; 8 bases are shared with TRBD2. From the germline J gene comes the end of the CDR3, since the read stops 1 residue before it. The V and J ends lost 0 bases and 4 bases, in that order; junction bases with no gene match: 3. CDR1 is NSHNY, CDR2 SYGAGN, per germline. CDR3 length equals 14 residues.

About this clone itself: Germline and genes: mouse. The read halts 1 residue ahead of the CDR3 end, with the missing end drawn from the germline J gene. The chain recombines TRBV24 with TRBJ2-1; D is unresolved. CDR3 length: 10 residues. Germline CDR1 and CDR2: KGHTA and FRNEEI. The V gene lost 8 bases and the J gene lost 7 bases, with 6 bases spanning the gap. The CDR3 region is CASLGAEQFF. The covered CDR3 bases are TGTGCCAGCCTTGGGGCTGAGCAGTTC.

This clone is medium-sized. Gene labels here are mouse ones. The read ends 1 residue early relative to the CDR3; the germline J gene fills the gap. The J gene is TRBJ2-7, the V gene TRBV19; D might be TRBD1 (6 bases). The CDR3 is made up of 11 amino acids. With 6 bases removed from V and 4 bases from J, the gap between germline ends came to 8 bases. Germline loops: CDR1 FNHDT, CDR2 SITEND (reference sequence). This CDR3 is CASIQGYEQYF. The covered CDR3 bases are TGTGCCAGCATCCAGGGGTATGAACAGTAC.

In its sample, this clone ranks as medium-sized. Gene and germline names: mouse. From the germline J gene comes the end of the CDR3, since the read stops 1 residue before it. This chain links TRBV26 with TRBJ2-7; D remains unclear. CDR3 size: 12 residues. The V and J ends lost 7 bases and 0 bases respectively, with 7 bases between them. From germline, CDR1 is KGHPV and CDR2 FQNQEV (reference sequence). This CDR3 is CASTPSSYEQYF. CDR3 bases read: TGTGCCAGCACGCCCAGCTCCTATGAACAGTAC.

Of note for this clone: Gene names follow the mouse nomenclature. With the read ending 1 residue before the CDR3 end, the germline J gene is used to fill in that end. This chain joins TRBV20 and TRBJ1-4; the D gene is possibly TRBD1 (6 bases). CDR1 is GFQATS, CDR2 STVNSAI, per germline. The CDR3 contains 16 residues. V was clipped by 0 bases and J by 0 bases, with 11 bases between them. The CDR3 protein is CGAREPGHISNERLFF. The sequenced CDR3 bases are TGTGGTGCTAGGGAACCGGGACATATTTCCAACGAAAGATTATTT.

Note on this clone: Genes here carry mouse names. The observed sequence ends 1 residue before the CDR3 terminus, with the missing tail filled in from the germline J gene. This chain joins TRBV13-3 and TRBJ1-1, with 9 bases identical to TRBD1. V trimming: 4 bases; J trimming: 0 bases; junction bases outside the gene matches: 1. CDR1 is NNHDY and CDR2 is SYVADS in the germline V gene. The length of the CDR3 is 14 residues. CDR3 sequence: CASSRQGENTEVFF. The covered CDR3 bases are TGTGCCAGCAGTAGACAGGGGGAGAACACAGAAGTCTTC.

The sample holds a few counts of this clone. The gene symbols are mouse symbols. Read sequence stops 1 residue before the CDR3 end, and the germline J gene provides the missing end. The J gene is TRBJ2-2, the V gene TRBV31; 11 bases agree with TRBD2. In germline, CDR1 is GKSSPN, CDR2 SITVG. The CDR3 covers 15 residues. J lost 4 bases, V lost 0 bases, and 1 base had no gene match. CDR3 DNA (partial): TGTGCCTGGAGTCTGGACTGGGGGGCCACCGGGCAGCTCTAC. This encodes CAWSLDWGATGQLY. The whole CDR3 reads CAWSLDWGATGQLYF. The whole variable domain, remainder taken from reference TRBV31 and TRBJ2-2, is AQTIHQWPVAEIKAVGSPLSLGCTIKGKSSPNLYWYWQATGGTLQQLFYSITVGQVESVVQLNLSASRPKDDQFILSTEKLLLSHSGFYLCAWSLDWGATGQLYFGEGSKLTVL.

Regarding this clone: Any gene name here is a mouse gene name. The read ends 1 residue early relative to the CDR3; the germline J gene fills the gap. The chain recombines TRBV5 with TRBJ2-2, with a possible D match to TRBD1 (6 bases). This CDR3 has 15 amino acids. The germline gives CDR1 LGHNA, CDR2 YNLKQL (reference sequence). The V end lost 1 base, the J end lost 0 bases, and 6 bases lay between the germline ends. The CDR3 here is CASSQGTANTGQLYF. Incomplete CDR3 DNA: TGTGCCAGCAGCCAAGGGACAGCAAACACCGGGCAGCTCTAC.

This clone is classed as medium-sized. Gene names and germline refer to mouse. Sequencing ends 1 residue short of the CDR3 end; the germline J gene provides the rest. This chain links TRBV26 with TRBJ2-4; no definite D call. Trimming took 3 bases from V and 0 from J, leaving 7 bases between them. The germline V gene encodes CDR1 KGHPV and CDR2 FQNQEV (reference sequence). This CDR3 has 14 amino acids. CDR3 bases read: TGTGCCAGCAGTCTCGGGGTTAGTCAAAACACCTTGTAC. Its protein is CASSLGVSQNTLY. The CDR3 as a whole reads CASSLGVSQNTLYF.

With respect to this clone: Gene labels here are mouse ones. CDR3 sequence: CASSLSTGGAETLYF. Partial CDR3 DNA: TGTGCCAGCAGTCTGTCGACTGGGGGTGCAGAAACGCTGTAT. The rearrangement joins TRBV26 to TRBJ2-3; TRBD2 aligns across 8 bases. The read comes to an end 1 residue before the CDR3 does, leaving the germline J gene to fill in the end. This CDR3 has 15 amino acids. With V trimmed by 0 bases and J by 1 base, 0 bases remained unmatched. Germline V gene lookup returns CDR1 KGHPV and CDR2 FQNQEV (reference sequence).

For this clone: The gene symbols are mouse symbols. The CDR3 extends 1 residue past the end of the read, so its final part is completed from the germline J gene. The gene calls are TRBV16 and TRBJ2-5, with D perhaps TRBD1 or TRBD2 (5 bases each). The CDR3 spans 14 residues. Trimming stripped 7 bases from V and 6 bases from J, with 17 bases between. Looked up from germline, CDR1 is SGHSA and CDR2 is FRNQAP. The part of the CDR3 DNA that was read is TGTGCAAGCACTCGCCCGGGGGAGGGGGACACCCAGTAC. Protein: CASTRPGEGDTQY. The whole CDR3 is CASTRPGEGDTQYF. The complete variable domain, with remaining parts taken from reference TRBV16 and TRBJ2-5, reads NAGVIQTPRHKVTGKGQEATLWCEPISGHSAVFWYRQTIVQGLEFLTYFRNQAPIDDSGMPKERFSAQMPNQSHSTLKIQSTQPQDSAVYLCASTRPGEGDTQYFGPGTRLLVL.

This clone was seen a handful of times. Gene names are mouse gene names. The read halts 1 residue ahead of the CDR3 end, with the missing end drawn from the germline J gene. This sequence joins TRBV26 and TRBJ2-4, with D uncertain. The V end lost 5 bases, the J end lost 5 bases, and 11 bases lay between the germline ends. The CDR3 runs 13 residues. Germline loops: CDR1 KGHPV, CDR2 FQNQEV (reference sequence). Partial CDR3 DNA: TGTGCCAGCAGTGAGGAGGCCCGAAACACCTTGTAC. Its protein is CASSEEARNTLY. Given in full, the CDR3 is CASSEEARNTLYF. The complete variable domain, with remaining parts taken from reference TRBV26 and TRBJ2-4, reads NSKVIQTPRYLVKGQGQKAKMRCIPEKGHPVVFWYQQNKNNEFKFLINFQNQEVLQQIDMTEKRFSAECPSNSPCSLEIQSSEAGDSALYLCASSEEARNTLYFGAGTRLSVL.

A note on this clone: Mouse gene names and germline throughout. The read finishes 1 residue shy of the CDR3 end, and the germline J gene is used to complete it. The V call is TRBV12-2, the J call TRBJ2-7; TRBD2 matches at 8 bases. Per germline, CDR1 SGHLS and CDR2 HYDKME. The ends lost 2 bases at V and 0 bases at J; junction bases unmatched: 2. This CDR3 is built from 14 residues. The covered CDR3 bases are TGTGCCAGCTCTCCTGACTGGGGCTCCTATGAACAGTAC. This encodes CASSPDWGSYEQY. The whole CDR3 sequence reads CASSPDWGSYEQYF.